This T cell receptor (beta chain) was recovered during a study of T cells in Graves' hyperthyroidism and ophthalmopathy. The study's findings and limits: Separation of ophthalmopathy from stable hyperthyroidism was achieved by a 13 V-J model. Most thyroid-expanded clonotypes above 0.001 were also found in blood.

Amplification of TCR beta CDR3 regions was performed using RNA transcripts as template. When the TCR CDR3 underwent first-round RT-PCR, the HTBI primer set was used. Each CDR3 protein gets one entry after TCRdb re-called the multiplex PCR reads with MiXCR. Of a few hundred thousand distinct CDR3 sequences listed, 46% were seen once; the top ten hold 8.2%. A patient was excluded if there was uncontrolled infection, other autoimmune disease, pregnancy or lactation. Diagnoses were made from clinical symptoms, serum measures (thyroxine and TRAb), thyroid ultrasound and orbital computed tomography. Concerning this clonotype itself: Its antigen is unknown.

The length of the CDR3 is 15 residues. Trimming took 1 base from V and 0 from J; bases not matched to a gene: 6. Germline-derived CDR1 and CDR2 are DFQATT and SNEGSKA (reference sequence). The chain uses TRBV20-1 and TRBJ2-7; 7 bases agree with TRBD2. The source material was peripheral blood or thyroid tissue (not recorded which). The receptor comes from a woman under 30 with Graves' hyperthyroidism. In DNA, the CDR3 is TGCAGTGCTAGAGCCCCAGCGGGGAGCTCCTACGAGCAGTACTTC. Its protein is CSARAPAGSSYEQYF.